The rows below give T cell receptor beta chains drawn from one sample of a study of OX40 agonist ivuxolimab in advanced cancers. TCRdb's table, derived via immunoSEQ multiplex PCR, lists solely in-frame clones and lacks some. The sample consists of about 83,000 clones, less than 90% of them appearing once. This specimen was CD4+ or CD8+ T cells sorted from blood, taken in a trial of the OX40 agonist ivuxolimab. The receptors derive from an adult with an advanced solid tumor such as melanoma, head and neck, liver or kidney cancer. CDR3s include the opening cysteine and the closing phenylalanine or tryptophan. Fields, in order: J gene, D gene, V gene, clone size, CDR3 DNA, CDR3 protein. The D gene is left open where the match is weak. Clone size is shown for a subset of rows, as once, few, many or a class of expanded clone.

TRBJ2-1 TRBD1 TRBV25-1 once TGTGCCAGCAGTGGAACGGACAGGGCCAATGAGCAGTTCTTC CASSGTDRANEQFF
TRBJ2-2 TRBD2 TRBV5-8 - TGTGCCAGCAGCTTCCGTGGACTAGCGGGGGGTATCGGGGAGCTGTTTTTT CASSFRGLAGGIGELFF
TRBJ2-7 - TRBV5-4 few TGTGCCAGCAGCTTGGGGAGGTCCTACGAGCAGTACTTC CASSLGRSYEQYF
TRBJ2-5 - TRBV7-2 - TGTGCCAGCAGCCCCGGGGAGGTGGTCCAGTACTTC CASSPGEVVQYF
TRBJ2-2 - TRBV7-2 - TGTGCCAGCAGCTTAAGGGGGGCGGCCACCGGGGAGCTGTTTTTT CASSLRGAATGELFF
TRBJ2-7 - TRBV5-1 - TGCGCCAGCAGCTTGGCCGGGACAACCTACGAGCAGTACTTC CASSLAGTTYEQYF
TRBJ2-5 - TRBV7-7 - TGTGCCAGCAGCAATCAGGCCGGGACCCTCCAAGAGACCCAGTACTTC CASSNQAGTLQETQYF
TRBJ2-4 - TRBV19 - TGTGCCAGTAGTATACGGGCCGCAGGGGAACTTCAGTACTTC CASSIRAAGELQYF
TRBJ2-7 - TRBV2 - TGTGCCAGCAGTGATGGGCAGGGCCCCTACGAGCAGTACTTC CASSDGQGPYEQYF
TRBJ2-5 - TRBV18 - TGTGCCAGCTCACCATTGAAATACCAAGAGACCCAGTACTTC CASSPLKYQETQYF
TRBJ2-1 - TRBV7-2 - TGTGCCAGCAGCTTAATTGCGGGTCGGGGGAGCTCCTACAATGAGCAGTTCTTC CASSLIAGRGSSYNEQFF
TRBJ2-3 TRBD1 TRBV5-6 - TGTGCCAGCGGGTTACAGGGGGCGTGGGAAGATACGCAGTATTTT CASGLQGAWEDTQYF
TRBJ1-2 TRBD1 TRBV19 - TGTGCCAGTAGGAGGGACAGGAGTAACTATGGCTACACCTTC CASRRDRSNYGYTF
TRBJ2-3 TRBD2 TRBV5-4 - TGTGCCAGCAGCTTGGGAGCGTTTAGCGGGAACACAGATACGCAGTATTTT CASSLGAFSGNTDTQYF